The 18 T cell receptor beta chains listed next were all sequenced from one sample in a study of blood T cell repertoires in COVID-19. Only in-frame clones appear in the TCRdb table, and some are missing; sequencing was by immunoSEQ multiplex PCR. The data contain under 300,000 clones, about 91% of them singletons. Sequencing was performed on PBMCs or T cells enriched from blood (not recorded which). These receptors originate from a human donor in a cohort exposed to, infected with or recovered from COVID-19 (not recorded which). The donor label of this sample is uncertain.

This chain links TRBV29-1 with TRBJ2-7; D is uncertain. Per germline, CDR1 SQVTM and CDR2 ANQGSEA. The germline V and J ends were trimmed by 1 base and 6 bases, with 10 bases remaining between them. This CDR3 has 12 amino acids. The CDR3 sequence is CSVEGGVSEQYF. CDR3 nucleotide sequence: TGCAGCGTTGAAGGAGGCGTTTCCGAGCAGTACTTC.

CDR3: CASSLVTGDGYTF. DNA of the CDR3: TGTGCCAGCAGCTTGGTCACAGGGGATGGCTACACCTTC. The chain is built from TRBV5-4 and TRBJ1-2, with 7 bases that match TRBD1. This CDR3 comprises 13 residues. V lost 0 bases to trimming and J lost 6 bases; unmatched junction nucleotides: 2. Germline V CDR1 and CDR2: SGHNT, YYREEE (reference sequence).

V gene TRBV7-2 combines with J gene TRBJ1-5, with a possible D match to TRBD1 (5 bases). Trimming shortened V by 2 bases and J by 6 bases, and 14 bases separated the two germline ends. The CDR3 has 15 amino acids. From germline, CDR1 is SGHTA and CDR2 FQGNSA. The CDR3 protein is CASSLSAQVLQPQHF. DNA for the CDR3: TGTGCCAGCAGCTTAAGTGCACAGGTCCTTCAGCCCCAGCATTTT.

The chain has TRBV7-6 and TRBJ1-2; tentatively, D is TRBD1 (5 bases). The germline V gene encodes CDR1 SGHVS and CDR2 FNYEAQ. Trimming removed 5 bases at V and 7 bases at J, with 14 bases between. This CDR3 contains 13 residues. Here the CDR3 DNA reads TGTGCCAGCAGCCGGGCAGGGAACCGTGGCTACACCTTC. Its protein product is CASSRAGNRGYTF.

V gene TRBV19 combines with J gene TRBJ2-1; D is possibly TRBD2 (5 bases). This CDR3 region has 13 residues. Germline CDR1 and CDR2: LNHDA and SQIVND (reference sequence). The V end lost 1 base, the J end lost 8 bases, and 9 bases lay between the germline ends. DNA of the CDR3: TGTGCCAGTAGTATAGTAAACGGGGATGAGCAGTTCTTC. Encoded protein: CASSIVNGDEQFF.

The J gene is TRBJ2-1, the V gene TRBV10-3; 13 bases match TRBD2. J was trimmed by 4 bases and V by 3 bases; bases with no gene match: 6. This CDR3 has 17 residues. The V gene's germline CDR1 is ENHRY and CDR2 SYGVKD. The CDR3 sequence is CAISDRGLAGIYNEQFF. The CDR3 DNA sequence: TGTGCCATCAGTGACCGGGGACTAGCGGGGATATACAATGAGCAGTTCTTC.

This chain joins TRBV11-3 and TRBJ2-5, with 11 positions matching TRBD2. Germline V lookup: CDR1 SGHNT, CDR2 YENEEA. Trimming at V came to 4 bases and at J to 1 base, leaving 8 bases not matched to a gene. This CDR3 has 17 residues. The CDR3 region has the DNA TGTGCCAGCAGCTCGCGGCGAGGGACTAGCGGCCAAGAGACCCAGTACTTC. Encoded protein: CASSSRRGTSGQETQYF.

The chain couples TRBV10-3 to TRBJ1-1; the match to TRBD1 covers 8 bases. The CDR3 runs to 14 residues. Germline CDR1 reads ENHRY; CDR2 reads SYGVKD. The junction had 2 bases not matched to a gene; V was cut back by 2 bases and J by 3 bases. CDR3 nucleotide sequence: TGTGCCATCAGTGAGCAGGGGGCGGACACTGAAGCTTTCTTT. Its protein is CAISEQGADTEAFF.

Only a few counts were recorded for this clone. Other DNA sequences in this sample translate to the same CDR3. The CDR3 spells CASSLGQVDGYTF. The CDR3 bases are TGTGCCAGCAGCTTGGGACAGGTAGACGGCTACACCTTC. The V gene is TRBV7-9, the J gene TRBJ1-2, with 8 bases identical to TRBD1. J was trimmed by 8 bases and V by 3 bases; bases with no gene match: 5. From germline, CDR1 is SEHNR and CDR2 FQNEAQ (reference sequence). There are 13 residues in the CDR3.

This sequence joins TRBV9 and TRBJ1-1; perhaps TRBD1 as D (5 bases). This CDR3 is 13 amino acids long. Looked up from germline, CDR1 is SGDLS and CDR2 is YYNGEE. Trimming removed 10 bases at V and 4 bases at J, with 17 bases between. Here the CDR3 reads CASAGARGTEAFF. CDR3 nucleotide sequence: TGTGCCTCAGCTGGGGCGCGTGGCACTGAAGCTTTCTTT.

The rearrangement links TRBV19 to TRBJ1-1; D might be TRBD1 (6 bases). The CDR3 sequence is 15 residues long. The germline CDR1 and CDR2 sequences are LNHDA and SQIVND (reference sequence). Trimming removed 2 bases at V and 6 bases at J, with 16 bases between. This CDR3 reads CASSISTGRTPEAFF. DNA for the CDR3: TGTGCCAGTAGTATATCCACAGGGCGTACCCCTGAAGCTTTCTTT.

V gene TRBV6-6 combines with J gene TRBJ2-2, with D maybe TRBD1 (5 bases). CDR3 size: 13 residues. Trimming took off 7 bases at V and 6 bases at J, with 12 bases between the two ends. Germline V CDR1 and CDR2: MNHNY, SVGAGI (reference sequence). CDR3 protein: CASIFGQSGELFF. CDR3 nucleotides: TGTGCCAGCATCTTTGGACAATCCGGGGAGCTGTTTTTT.

V usage is TRBV7-2 and J usage is TRBJ1-4, with D possibly matching TRBD1 (5 bases). CDR1 is SGHTA and CDR2 is FQGNSA in the germline V gene. This CDR3 spans 16 amino acids. Deletions cut 0 bases from V and 4 bases from J, with 12 bases between. The CDR3 nucleotides are TGTGCCAGCAGCTTAGCCCAGGGTCTGGGTAATGAAAAACTGTTTTTT. Amino acid sequence: CASSLAQGLGNEKLFF.

V is TRBV6-6 and J is TRBJ1-2; 8 nucleotides agree with TRBD1. Losses at the gene ends were 10 bases for V and 2 bases for J; bases not matched to a gene: 12. Germline V gives CDR1 MNHNY, CDR2 SVGAGI (reference sequence). The CDR3 is 15 amino acids. In DNA form, the CDR3 reads TGTGCCACTCATCAACACAGGGGGACCAACTATGGCTACACCTTC. Translation gives CATHQHRGTNYGYTF.

The chain recombines TRBV9 with TRBJ1-2, with 7 positions matching TRBD1. The V gene's germline CDR1 is SGDLS and CDR2 YYNGEE. Trimming at V came to 0 bases and at J to 0 bases, leaving 2 bases not matched to a gene. There are 15 residues in the CDR3. The CDR3, as DNA: TGTGCCAGCAGCGTAGCACAGGGGCCTAACTATGGCTACACCTTC. It is translated as CASSVAQGPNYGYTF.

The chain recombines TRBV29-1 with TRBJ2-1; D is uncertain. CDR1 is SQVTM, CDR2 ANQGSEA, per germline. The CDR3 spans 11 residues. V was cut by 4 bases and J by 10 bases, with 11 bases left in between. CDR3 region: CSVARGEEQFF. The CDR3 coding sequence is TGCAGCGTTGCCCGAGGCGAGGAGCAGTTCTTC.

J is TRBJ2-2 and V is TRBV19; maybe TRBD2 (6 bases). Trimming cost V 6 bases and J 5 bases, with 19 bases left between them. The CDR3 covers 16 residues. The germline CDR1 and CDR2 sequences are LNHDA and SQIVND (reference sequence). Here the CDR3 reads CASSVKTPGGTGELFF. The CDR3 region has the DNA TGTGCCAGTAGCGTGAAGACTCCCGGGGGTACCGGGGAGCTGTTTTTT.

The chain combines TRBV5-1 with TRBJ1-2; 7 bases fit TRBD1. V lost 2 bases, J lost 6 bases, and 7 bases stayed unmatched. CDR3 length: 14 residues. Germline V lookup: CDR1 SGHRS, CDR2 YFSETQ. CDR3 amino acids: CASSFGDREHGYTF. CDR3 bases: TGCGCCAGCAGCTTCGGAGACAGGGAACATGGCTACACCTTC.